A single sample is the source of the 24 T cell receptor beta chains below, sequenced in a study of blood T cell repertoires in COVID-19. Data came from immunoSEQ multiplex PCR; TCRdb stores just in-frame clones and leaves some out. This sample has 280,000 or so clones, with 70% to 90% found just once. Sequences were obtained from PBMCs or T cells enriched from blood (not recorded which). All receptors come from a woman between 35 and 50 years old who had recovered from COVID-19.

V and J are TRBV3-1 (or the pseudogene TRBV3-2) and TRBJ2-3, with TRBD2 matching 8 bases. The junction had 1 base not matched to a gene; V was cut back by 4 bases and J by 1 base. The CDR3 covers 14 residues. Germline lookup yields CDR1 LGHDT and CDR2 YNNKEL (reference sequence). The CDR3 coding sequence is TGTGCCAGCAGCCTTAGCGGGGGCACAGATACGCAGTATTTT. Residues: CASSLSGGTDTQYF.

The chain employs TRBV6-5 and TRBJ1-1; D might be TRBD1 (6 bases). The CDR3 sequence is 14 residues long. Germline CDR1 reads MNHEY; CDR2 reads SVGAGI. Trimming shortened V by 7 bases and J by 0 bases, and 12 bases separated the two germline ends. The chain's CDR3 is CASTEGGVNTEAFF. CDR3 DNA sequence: TGTGCCAGCACCGAAGGGGGGGTGAACACTGAAGCTTTCTTT.

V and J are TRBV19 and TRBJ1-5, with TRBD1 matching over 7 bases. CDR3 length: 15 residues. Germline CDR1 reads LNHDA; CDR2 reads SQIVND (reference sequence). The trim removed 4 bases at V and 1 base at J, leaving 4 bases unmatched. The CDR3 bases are TGTGCCAGTAGTAAGCCGGGACAGAGCAATCAGCCCCAGCATTTT. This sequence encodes CASSKPGQSNQPQHF.

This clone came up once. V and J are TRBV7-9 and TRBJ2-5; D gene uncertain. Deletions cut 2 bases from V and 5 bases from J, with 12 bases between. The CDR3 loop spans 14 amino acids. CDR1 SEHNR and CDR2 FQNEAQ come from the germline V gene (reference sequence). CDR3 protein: CASSLSAPGETQYF. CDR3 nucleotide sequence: TGTGCCAGCAGCTTATCAGCGCCCGGGGAGACCCAGTACTTC.

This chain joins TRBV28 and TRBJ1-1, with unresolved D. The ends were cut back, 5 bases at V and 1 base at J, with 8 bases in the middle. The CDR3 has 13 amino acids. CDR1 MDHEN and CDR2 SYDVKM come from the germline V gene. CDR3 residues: CASSAPGNTEAFF. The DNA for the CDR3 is TGTGCCAGCAGTGCCCCGGGGAACACTGAAGCTTTCTTT.

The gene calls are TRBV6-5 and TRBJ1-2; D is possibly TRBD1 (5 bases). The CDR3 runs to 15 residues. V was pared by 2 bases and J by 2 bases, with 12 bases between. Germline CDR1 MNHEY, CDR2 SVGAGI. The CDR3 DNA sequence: TGTGCCAGCAGTTACCGCGGGGGGGGGAACTATGGCTACACCTTC. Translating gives CASSYRGGGNYGYTF.

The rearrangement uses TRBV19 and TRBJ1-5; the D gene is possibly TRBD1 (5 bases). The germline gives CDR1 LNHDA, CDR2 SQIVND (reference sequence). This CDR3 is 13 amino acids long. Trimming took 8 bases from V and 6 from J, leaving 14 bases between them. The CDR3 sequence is CASSTGLGQPQHF. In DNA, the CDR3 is TGTGCCAGTTCTACAGGTTTGGGTCAGCCCCAGCATTTT.

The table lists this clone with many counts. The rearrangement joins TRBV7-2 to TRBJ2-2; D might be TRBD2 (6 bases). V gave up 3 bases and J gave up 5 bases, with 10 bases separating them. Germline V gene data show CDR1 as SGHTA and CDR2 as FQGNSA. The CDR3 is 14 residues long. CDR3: CASSFWGRTGELFF. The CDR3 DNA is TGTGCCAGCAGCTTCTGGGGGAGGACCGGGGAGCTGTTTTTT.

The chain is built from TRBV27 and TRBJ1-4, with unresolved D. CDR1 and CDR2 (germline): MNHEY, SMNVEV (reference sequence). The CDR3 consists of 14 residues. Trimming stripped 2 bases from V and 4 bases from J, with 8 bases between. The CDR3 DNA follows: TGTGCCAGCAGTTTACGTGCGGGTAATGAAAAACTGTTTTTT. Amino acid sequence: CASSLRAGNEKLFF.

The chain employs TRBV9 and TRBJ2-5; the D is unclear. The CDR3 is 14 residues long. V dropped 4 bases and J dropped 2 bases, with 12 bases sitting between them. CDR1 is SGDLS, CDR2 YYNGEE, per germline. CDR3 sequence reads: CASSPTWSQETQYF. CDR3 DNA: TGTGCCAGCAGCCCAACCTGGAGTCAAGAGACCCAGTACTTC.

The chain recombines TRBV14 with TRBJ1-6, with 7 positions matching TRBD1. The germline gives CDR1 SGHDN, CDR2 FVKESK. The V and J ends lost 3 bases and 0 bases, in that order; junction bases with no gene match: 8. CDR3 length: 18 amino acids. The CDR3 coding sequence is TGTGCCAGCAGCCAGCGGGACAGATCTTTCTCCTATAATTCACCCCTCCACTTT. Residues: CASSQRDRSFSYNSPLHF.

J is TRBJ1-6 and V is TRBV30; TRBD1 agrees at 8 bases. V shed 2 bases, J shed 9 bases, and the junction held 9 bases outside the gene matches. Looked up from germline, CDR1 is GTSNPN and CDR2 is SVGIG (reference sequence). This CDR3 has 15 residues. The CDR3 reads CAWSNTGTGGSPLHF. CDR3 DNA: TGTGCCTGGAGTAACACCGGGACAGGCGGTTCACCCCTCCACTTT. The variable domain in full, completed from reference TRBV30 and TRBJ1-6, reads SQTIHQWPATLVQPVGSPLSLECTVEGTSNPNLYWYRQAAGRGLQLLFYSVGIGQISSEVPQNLSASRPQDRQFILSSKKLLLSDSGFYLCAWSNTGTGGSPLHFGNGTRLTVT.

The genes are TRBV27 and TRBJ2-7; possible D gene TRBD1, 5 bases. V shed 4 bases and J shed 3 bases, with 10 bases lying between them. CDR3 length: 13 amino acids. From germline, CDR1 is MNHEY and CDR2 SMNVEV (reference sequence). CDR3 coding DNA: TGTGCCAGCAGTTCAGGGCCCGGCTACGAGCAGTACTTC. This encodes CASSSGPGYEQYF.

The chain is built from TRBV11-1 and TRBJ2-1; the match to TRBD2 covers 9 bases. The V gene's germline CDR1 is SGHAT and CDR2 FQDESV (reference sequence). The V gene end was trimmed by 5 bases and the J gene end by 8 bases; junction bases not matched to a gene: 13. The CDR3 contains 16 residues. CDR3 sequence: CASSRTALAGVYEQFF. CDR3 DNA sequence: TGTGCCAGCAGCCGAACTGCCTTAGCGGGAGTTTATGAGCAGTTCTTC.

CDR3 in amino acids: CASSPPPGAADTQYF. CDR3 sequence (DNA): TGTGCCAGCAGCCCCCCTCCGGGAGCAGCAGATACGCAGTATTTT. The J gene is TRBJ2-3, the V gene TRBV5-5, with D maybe TRBD2 (6 bases). V was clipped by 4 bases and J by 4 bases, with 16 bases between them. Germline V gene sequence: CDR1 SGHKS, CDR2 YYEKEE (reference sequence). The CDR3 totals 15 residues.

The CDR3 DNA is TGTGCCAGCAGCTTATGGGGGCCCCCAGATACGCAGTATTTT. It is translated as CASSLWGPPDTQYF. The chain combines TRBV7-9 with TRBJ2-3; a possible D gene is TRBD1 (6 bases). V lost 2 bases and J 4 bases, leaving 10 bases between the germline ends. The germline gives CDR1 SEHNR, CDR2 FQNEAQ (reference sequence). The CDR3 is 14 amino acids.

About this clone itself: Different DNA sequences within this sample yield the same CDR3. The DNA of the CDR3 is TGTGCCAGCAGCTTAGCGGGAGACTACAATGAGCAGTTCTTC. Translating it yields CASSLAGDYNEQFF. This chain joins TRBV11-2 and TRBJ2-1; D may be TRBD2 (6 bases). This CDR3 spans 14 amino acids. Trimming stripped 1 base from V and 3 bases from J, with 7 bases between. Looked up from germline, CDR1 is SGHAT and CDR2 is FQNNGV.

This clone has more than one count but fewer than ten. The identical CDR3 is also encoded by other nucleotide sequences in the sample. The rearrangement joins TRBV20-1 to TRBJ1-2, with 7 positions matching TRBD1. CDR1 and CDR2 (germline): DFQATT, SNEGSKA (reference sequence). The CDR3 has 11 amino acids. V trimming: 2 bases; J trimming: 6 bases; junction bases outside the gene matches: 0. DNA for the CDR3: TGCAGTGCTAGAACAGGGGATGGCTACACCTTC. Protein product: CSARTGDGYTF.

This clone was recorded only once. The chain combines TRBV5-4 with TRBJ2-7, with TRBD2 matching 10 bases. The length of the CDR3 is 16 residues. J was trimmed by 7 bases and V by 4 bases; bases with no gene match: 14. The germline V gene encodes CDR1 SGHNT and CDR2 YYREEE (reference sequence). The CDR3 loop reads CASSGEAGGLGGEQYF. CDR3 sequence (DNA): TGTGCCAGCAGCGGAGAAGCGGGAGGGCTCGGGGGGGAGCAGTACTTC.

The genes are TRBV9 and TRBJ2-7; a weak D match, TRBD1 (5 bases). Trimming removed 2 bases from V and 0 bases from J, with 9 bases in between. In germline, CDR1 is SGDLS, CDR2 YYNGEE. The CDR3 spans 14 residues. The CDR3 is CASSVGAFSYEQYF. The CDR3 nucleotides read TGTGCCAGCAGCGTTGGGGCCTTCTCCTACGAGCAGTACTTC.

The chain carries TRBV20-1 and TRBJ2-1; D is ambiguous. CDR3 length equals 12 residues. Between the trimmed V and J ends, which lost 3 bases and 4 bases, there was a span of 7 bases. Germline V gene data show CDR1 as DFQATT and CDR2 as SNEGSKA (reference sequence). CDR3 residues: CSASRQYNEQFF. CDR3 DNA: TGCAGTGCTAGTAGACAATACAATGAGCAGTTCTTC.

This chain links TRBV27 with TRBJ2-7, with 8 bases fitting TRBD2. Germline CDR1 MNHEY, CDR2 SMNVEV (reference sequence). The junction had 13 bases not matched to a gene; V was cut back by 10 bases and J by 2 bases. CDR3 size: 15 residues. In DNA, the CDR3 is TGTGCCACTACCGAGACAACTAGCGGCGCCTACGAGCAGTACTTC. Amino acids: CATTETTSGAYEQYF.

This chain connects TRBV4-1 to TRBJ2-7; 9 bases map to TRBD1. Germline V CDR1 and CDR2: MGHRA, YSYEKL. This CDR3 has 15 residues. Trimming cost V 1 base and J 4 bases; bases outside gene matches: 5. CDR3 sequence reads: CASSQGDRERYEQYF. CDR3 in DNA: TGCGCCAGCAGCCAAGGGGACAGGGAAAGGTACGAGCAGTACTTC.

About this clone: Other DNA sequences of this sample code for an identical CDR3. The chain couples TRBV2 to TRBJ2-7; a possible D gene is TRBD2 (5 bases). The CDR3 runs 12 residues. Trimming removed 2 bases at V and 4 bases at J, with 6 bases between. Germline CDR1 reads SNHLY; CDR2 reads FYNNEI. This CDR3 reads CASSERGYEQYF. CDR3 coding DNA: TGTGCCAGCAGTGAACGGGGATACGAGCAGTACTTC.